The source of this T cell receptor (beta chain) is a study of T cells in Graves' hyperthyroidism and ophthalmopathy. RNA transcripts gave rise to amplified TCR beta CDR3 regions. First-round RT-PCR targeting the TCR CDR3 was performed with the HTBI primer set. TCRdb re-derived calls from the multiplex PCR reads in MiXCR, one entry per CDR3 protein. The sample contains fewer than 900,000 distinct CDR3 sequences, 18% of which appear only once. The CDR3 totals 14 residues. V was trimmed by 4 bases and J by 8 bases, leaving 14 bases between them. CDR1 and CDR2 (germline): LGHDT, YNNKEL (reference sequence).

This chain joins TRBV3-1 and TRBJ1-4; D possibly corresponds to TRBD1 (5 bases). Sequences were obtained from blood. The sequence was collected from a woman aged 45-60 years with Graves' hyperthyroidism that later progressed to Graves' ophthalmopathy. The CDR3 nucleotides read TGTGCCAGCAGCCCATCCGGGGGTAGGGAAAAACTGTTTTTT. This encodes CASSPSGGREKLFF.